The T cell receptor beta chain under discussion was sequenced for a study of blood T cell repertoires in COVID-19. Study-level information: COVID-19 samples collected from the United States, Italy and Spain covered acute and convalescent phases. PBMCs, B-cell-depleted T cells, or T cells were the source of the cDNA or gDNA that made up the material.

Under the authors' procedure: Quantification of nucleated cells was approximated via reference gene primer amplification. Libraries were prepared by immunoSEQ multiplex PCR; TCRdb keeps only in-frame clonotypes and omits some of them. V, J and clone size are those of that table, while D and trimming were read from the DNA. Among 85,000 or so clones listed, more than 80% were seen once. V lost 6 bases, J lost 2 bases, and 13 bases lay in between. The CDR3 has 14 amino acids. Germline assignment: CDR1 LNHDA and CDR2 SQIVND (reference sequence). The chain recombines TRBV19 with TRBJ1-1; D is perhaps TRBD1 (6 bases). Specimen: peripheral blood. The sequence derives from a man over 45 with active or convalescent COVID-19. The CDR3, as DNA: TGTGCCAGTAGAGAGTTAGGGGGAAACACTGAAGCTTTCTTT. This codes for CASRELGGNTEAFF. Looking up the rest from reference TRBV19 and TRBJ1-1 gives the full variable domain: DGGITQSPKYLFRKEGQNVTLSCEQNLNHDAMYWYRQDPGQGLRLIYYSQIVNDFQKGDIAEGYSVSREKKESFPLTVTSAQKNPTAFYLCASRELGGNTEAFFGQGTRLTVV.